This T cell receptor (beta chain) was retrieved from a study of glioma-infiltrating T cells after dendritic cell vaccination. The germline V gene has CDR1 WNHNN and CDR2 SYGVQD (reference sequence). This CDR3 spans 12 amino acids. Trimming left V 5 bases short and J 7 bases short, with 6 bases between. Some clones are missing from TCRdb's copy, which holds only in-frame ones; the method was immunoSEQ multiplex PCR. The sample has about 99,000 clones, roughly 79% seen once. The sample consisted of blood, taken before dendritic cell vaccination. V gene TRBV10-1 combines with J gene TRBJ1-6; D call uncertain. The receptor was derived from a human donor with glioblastoma. CDR3: CASSSRNSPLHF. The CDR3 region has the DNA TGCGCCAGCAGTAGTCGGAATTCACCCCTCCACTTT.